A single sample gave rise to the 2 T cell receptor beta chains below, sequenced in a study of immune cell composition in non-small cell lung cancer. Generated by immunoSEQ multiplex PCR, the TCRdb table keeps only in-frame clones and is missing some. Of 5,300 or so clones in the sample, 70% to 90% were seen once. The normal lung sample lay at least 3 cm, and maximally far, from the tumour. Sample: non-adjacent lung tissue. All receptors derive from a human donor with non-small cell lung cancer. Some clones in this sample may be carry-over from other donors' samples.

The CDR3 here is CASSWLAGGQETQYF. In nucleotides, the CDR3 is TGCGCCAGCAGCTGGCTAGCGGGGGGTCAAGAGACCCAGTACTTC. The chain combines TRBV5-1 with TRBJ2-5; TRBD2 matches 11 bases. This CDR3 is built from 15 residues. V was clipped by 3 bases and J by 2 bases; unmatched bases: 3. Germline loops: CDR1 SGHRS, CDR2 YFSETQ.

The chain carries TRBV7-3 and TRBJ2-3; 7 bases align to TRBD2. Germline CDR1 is SGHTA and CDR2 is FQGTGA. This CDR3 contains 14 residues. V lost 10 bases to trimming and J lost 2 bases; unmatched junction nucleotides: 9. CDR3 sequence reads: CATRTRGYTDTQYF. The CDR3, as DNA: TGTGCCACCCGAACGCGGGGGTACACAGATACGCAGTATTTT.